The 6 T cell receptor beta chains presented below share a single source sample, sequenced in a study of regulatory T cells in long-lasting Graves disease. The time point is: newly diagnosed GD, antithyroid drugs for less than 3 months. PBMC RNA served as the TCR library source. Building of the TCR beta libraries involved iRepertoire HTBI primers and Arm-PCR of CDR3 regions. TCRdb reanalysed the multiplex PCR reads using MiXCR and keeps one entry per CDR3 protein. Of fewer than 550,000 distinct CDR3 sequences detected, 15% to 20% appear once; the ten largest clones hold 25%. The same specimen was also included in a second study, on T cells in Graves' hyperthyroidism and ophthalmopathy.

The sample consisted of peripheral blood mononuclear cells (PBMCs), taken at new diagnosis, from a patient treated with antithyroid drugs. The receptors derive from a woman aged 35-65 years with Graves disease.

This clonotype has only a few counts. The V gene is TRBV15, the J gene TRBJ1-6; D unclear. With 1 base removed from V and 6 bases from J, the gap between germline ends came to 10 bases. Germline V gene data show CDR1 as LNHNV and CDR2 as YYDKDF (reference sequence). This CDR3 region has 15 residues. DNA for the CDR3: TGTGCCACCAGCAGAGGCCTGGTTGGTAATTCACCCCTCCACTTT. Its protein is CATSRGLVGNSPLHF.

The chain has TRBV5-1 and TRBJ1-2, with 10 bases fitting TRBD1. The germline CDR1 and CDR2 sequences are SGHRS and YFSETQ. The V and J ends lost 5 bases and 2 bases, in that order; junction bases with no gene match: 6. CDR3 size: 15 residues. This CDR3 reads CASSQGQGENYGYTF. The CDR3 region has the DNA TGCGCCAGCAGTCAAGGACAGGGGGAGAACTATGGCTACACCTTC.

Ten or more counts support this clonotype. The genes are TRBV6-2 or TRBV6-3 and TRBJ2-3, with TRBD1 identical over 10 bases. The end of the DNA is better explained by TRBJ2-5, so the J call may be wrong. Germline V gene data show CDR1 as MNHEY and CDR2 as SVGEGT. The CDR3 is made up of 14 amino acids. The CDR3 region is CASSYRTGGETQYF. The DNA for the CDR3 is TGTGCCAGCAGTTATAGGACAGGGGGAGAGACCCAGTACTTC.

In this sample, this clonotype turned up a few times. This sequence joins TRBV20-1 and TRBJ2-1; no clear D. Trimming stripped 6 bases from V and 9 bases from J, with 24 bases between. Per germline, CDR1 DFQATT and CDR2 SNEGSKA (reference sequence). The CDR3 consists of 15 residues. For the CDR3, the DNA is TGCAGTGCCCTCCCCTTTGGGCTCCCCGGCGGTGAGCAGTTCTTC. This translates into CSALPFGLPGGEQFF.

This clonotype was picked up a small number of times. J is TRBJ2-5 and V is TRBV5-1; D gene unclear. V gave up 1 base and J gave up 0 bases, with 10 bases separating them. The germline V gene encodes CDR1 SGHRS and CDR2 YFSETQ. This CDR3 contains 15 residues. The CDR3 nucleotides read TGCGCCAGCAGCTTGTCAGGACGGAACCAAGAGACCCAGTACTTC. Protein sequence: CASSLSGRNQETQYF.

This clonotype was seen repeatedly, ten times or more. CDR3 residues: CASSEAGTDTQYF. Written as DNA, the CDR3 is TGTGCCAGCAGTGAGGCAGGCACAGATACGCAGTATTTT. The V call is TRBV2, the J call TRBJ2-3; D call uncertain. Germline V lookup: CDR1 SNHLY, CDR2 FYNNEI. The CDR3 covers 13 residues. The V end lost 3 bases, the J end lost 1 base, and 5 bases lay between the germline ends.